The clone carrying this TCR beta chain was counted between two and nine times. Its target is unknown. The data belong to a study of cytomegalovirus exposure and HLA in healthy donors. Findings of the study overall: Follow-up analysis seemed to connect common viral pathogens with several of the most significant clusters identified. Clonal expansion, a later analysis showed, was greater in HLA-associated TCR beta chains than in equally common others. There were about 160 TCR beta chains listed as cytomegalovirus-associated.

The donors gave bone marrow, and they were healthy. In the PCR, 60 Vbeta and 13 Jbeta primers were used. Only in-frame clones appear in the TCRdb table, and some are missing; sequencing was by immunoSEQ multiplex PCR. The data hold 100,000 to 150,000 clones, with 78% observed a single time. CDR3 length: 14 residues. V gave up 5 bases and J gave up 2 bases; unmatched junction bases: 5. Per the germline V gene, CDR1 is MNHNY and CDR2 is SVGAGI (reference sequence). The TCR was taken from a female donor in good health and CMV-seronegative. This chain uses TRBV6-6 with TRBJ2-5; 7 bases line up with TRBD1. Sequencing was performed on PBMCs. CDR3 nucleotides: TGTGCCAGCAGTACGACAGGGCAACAAGAGACCCAGTACTTC. Its protein is CASSTTGQQETQYF.